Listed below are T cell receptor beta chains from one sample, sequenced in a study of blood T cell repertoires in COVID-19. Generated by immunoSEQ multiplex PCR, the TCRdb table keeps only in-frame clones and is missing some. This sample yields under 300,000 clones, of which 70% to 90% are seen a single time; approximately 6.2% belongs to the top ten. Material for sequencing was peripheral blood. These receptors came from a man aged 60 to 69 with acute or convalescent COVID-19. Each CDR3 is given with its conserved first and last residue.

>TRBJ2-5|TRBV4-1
CASSHYPGQAQETQYF
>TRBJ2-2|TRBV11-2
CASSVTRDFTNTGELFF
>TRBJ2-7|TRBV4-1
CASSQGTGSLRIYEQYF
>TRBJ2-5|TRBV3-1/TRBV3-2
CASSQDRGRRETQYF
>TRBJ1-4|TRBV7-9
CASTSLRTGEKSNEKLFF
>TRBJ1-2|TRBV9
CASSVRGQGGANGYTF
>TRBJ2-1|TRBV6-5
CASSYSNSREQFF
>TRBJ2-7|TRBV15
CATSRDSRHEQYF
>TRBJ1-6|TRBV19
CASSVPGQKINSPLHF
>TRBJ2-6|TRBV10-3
CAIKQDAGANVLTF
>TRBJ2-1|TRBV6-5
CASRLAGGYNEQFF
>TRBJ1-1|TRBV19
CASSRRTGGPEAFF
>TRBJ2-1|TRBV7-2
CASSGPGGPSYNEQFF
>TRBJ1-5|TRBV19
CASSTGQVSNSNQPQHF
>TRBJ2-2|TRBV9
CASSVAESANTGELFF
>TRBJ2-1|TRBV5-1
CASSGTSGPYNEQFF
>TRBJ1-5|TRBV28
CASRLDTFSNQPQHF
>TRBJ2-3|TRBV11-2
CASSLAAASTDTQYF
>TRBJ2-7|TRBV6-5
CASSYREGAYEQYF
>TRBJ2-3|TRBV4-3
CASSQVAGGADTQYF
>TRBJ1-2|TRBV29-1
CSVSGAEYGYTF
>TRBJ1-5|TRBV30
CAWSGGSGVGKPQHF
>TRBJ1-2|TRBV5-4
CASSLDDSLNYGYTF
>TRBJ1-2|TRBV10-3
CAISEGTGGAYGYTF
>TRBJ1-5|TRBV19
CASSSTGGRMGSNQPQHF
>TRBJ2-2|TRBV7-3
CASSLNSGEVTGELFF
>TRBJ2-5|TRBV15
CATSREVGVRKETQYF
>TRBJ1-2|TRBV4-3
CASSGPVGGYTF
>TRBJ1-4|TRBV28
CASRETGGEKLFF
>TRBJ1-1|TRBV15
CATSSTLETEAFF
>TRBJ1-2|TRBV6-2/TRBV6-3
CASSFGLYGYTF
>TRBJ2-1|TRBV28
CASSPRGRAGGGEQFF
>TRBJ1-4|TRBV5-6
CASRLGDTATNEKLFF
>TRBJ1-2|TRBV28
CASSLAGTVSSGYTF
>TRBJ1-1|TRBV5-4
CASSLAGQGLNKAFF
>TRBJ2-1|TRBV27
CASRFKQGATYNEQFF
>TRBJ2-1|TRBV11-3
CASSHSQRGLSSYNEQFF
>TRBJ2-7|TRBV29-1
CSAGSSYEQYF
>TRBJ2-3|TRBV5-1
CASQGGSPADTQYF
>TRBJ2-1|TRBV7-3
CASSTSTAISYNEQFF
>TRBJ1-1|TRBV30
CAWSRPPGQGEAFF
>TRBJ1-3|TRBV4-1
CASSLTSTGSSGNTIYF
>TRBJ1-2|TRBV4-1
CASSRGTGFGYTF
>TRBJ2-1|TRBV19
CASSIGRSSYNEQFF
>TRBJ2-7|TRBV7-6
CASSFQVAQGSEQYF
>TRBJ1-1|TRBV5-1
CASSSQTANTEAFF
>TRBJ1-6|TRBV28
CASRTGTGSQALHF
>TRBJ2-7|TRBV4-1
CASSPGARVSRRAHEQYF
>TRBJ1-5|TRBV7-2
CASSSIIGRGTNQPQHF
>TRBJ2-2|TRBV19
CASSILAGGYNGELFF
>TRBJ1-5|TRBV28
CASSYQGNQPQHF
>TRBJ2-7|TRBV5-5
CASSFRGGTSDGGYEQYF
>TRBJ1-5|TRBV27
CASRGQGAISNQPQHF
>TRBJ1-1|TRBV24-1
CATSDSRGARRDTEAFF